These T cell receptor beta chains were read from a single sample in a study of post-analysis software for immune sequencing data. TCRdb re-called the PCR reads through MiXCR, storing one row per CDR3 protein. The table includes around 400,000 distinct CDR3 sequences, less than 40% detected once. The sequencing input was blood. These receptors came from a girl under 18 with multiple sclerosis. Each CDR3 is given with its conserved first and last residue. The D gene is left open where the match is weak. The size field is filled for only some rows; it gives once, few, many or a size class.

abundance | j_gene | v_gene | d_gene | CDR3nt | CDR3aa
NA | TRBJ2-3 | TRBV6-1 | TRBD1 | TGTGCCGGAACAGGGGCCGGAGATACGCAGTATTTT | CAGTGAGDTQYF
few | TRBJ2-7 | TRBV7-2 | NA | TGTGCCAGCAGCTGGGGGGACTACGAGCAGTACTTC | CASSWGDYEQYF
NA | TRBJ2-7 | TRBV29-1 | NA | TGCAGCGTTGCGACCAGGGTCATCCCGAGGAGCTCCTACGAGCAGTACTTC | CSVATRVIPRSSYEQYF
few | TRBJ2-5 | TRBV5-1 | NA | TGCGCCAGCAGCCAAGGGGTCCTCCAAGAGACCCAGTACTTC | CASSQGVLQETQYF
NA | TRBJ1-2 | TRBV20-1 | NA | TGCAGTGCTAGAGATCGAACAGATCCCTATGGCTACACCTTC | CSARDRTDPYGYTF
once | TRBJ1-2 | TRBV12-3/TRBV12-4 | TRBD1 | TGTGCCAGCAGTTCTGACAGGGATTCGGGTGGCTACACCTTC | CASSSDRDSGGYTF
NA | TRBJ2-5 | TRBV5-1 | NA | TGCGCCAGCAGCGCAGAACTCCAAGAGACCCAGTACTTC | CASSAELQETQYF
few | TRBJ2-7 | TRBV4-1 | NA | TGCGCCAGCAGCTACGGACATTTGCTCTACGAGCAGTACTTC | CASSYGHLLYEQYF
NA | TRBJ1-1 | TRBV28 | NA | TGTGCCAGCAGTTTAAGTCCGGGGGCTTACACTGAAGCTTTCTTT | CASSLSPGAYTEAFF
NA | TRBJ2-5 | TRBV20-1 | TRBD2 | TGCAGTGCTAGCGGACTAGCGGGGGGCAACCAAGAGACCCAGTACTTC | CSASGLAGGNQETQYF
NA | TRBJ1-5 | TRBV20-1 | TRBD1 | TGCAGTGCTAGAGGTGACAGGGACCATCAGCCCCAGCATTTT | CSARGDRDHQPQHF
NA | TRBJ2-3 | TRBV18 | NA | TGTGCCAGCTCATCCGGGACGGCAGATACGCAGTATTTT | CASSSGTADTQYF
few | TRBJ2-5 | TRBV29-1 | NA | TGCAGCTCCGACGTGAGGATGGGAGAGACCCAGTACTTC | CSSDVRMGETQYF
NA | TRBJ1-2 | TRBV4-3 | TRBD1 | TGCGCCAGCAGCCACGGGACAGGACCCTATGGCTACACCTTC | CASSHGTGPYGYTF
NA | TRBJ1-5 | TRBV5-1 | TRBD1 | TGCGCCAGCAGCTTAGGGACAGGTCTAAGCAATCAGCCCCAGCATTTT | CASSLGTGLSNQPQHF
few | TRBJ2-7 | TRBV12-5 | TRBD1 | TGTGCTAGTGGTTTGGTACTAGGGGGCAACCCCTACGAGCAGTACTTC | CASGLVLGGNPYEQYF
few | TRBJ2-7 | TRBV5-1 | NA | TGCGCCAGCAGCTTAGGTCAGGGAATCGACGAGCAGTACTTC | CASSLGQGIDEQYF
NA | TRBJ1-2 | TRBV5-1 | NA | TGCGCCAGCAGCTGGAAGGGGGTTCTCAACTATGGCTACACCTTC | CASSWKGVLNYGYTF
NA | TRBJ2-5 | TRBV7-3 | NA | TGTGCCAGCAGCCTTTGGGGCGATCAAGAGACCCAGTACTTC | CASSLWGDQETQYF
few | TRBJ2-3 | TRBV11-2 | TRBD2 | TGTGCCAGCAGCCTACTAGCGGGGGCCGTTATTAGCACAGATACGCAGTATTTT | CASSLLAGAVISTDTQYF
NA | TRBJ2-3 | TRBV12-3/TRBV12-4 | NA | TGTGCCAGCAGTCCTGCCTTAGGCCAAATTTTAGGGACAGATACGCAGTATTTT | CASSPALGQILGTDTQYF
NA | TRBJ2-2 | TRBV5-4 | NA | TGTGCCAGCAGCTTGGTTGCGAACACCGGGGAGCTGTTTTTT | CASSLVANTGELFF
few | TRBJ2-5 | TRBV11-2 | NA | TGTGCCAGCAGCTTGGGTAGCGGCTTAGTAGGGACCCAGTACTTC | CASSLGSGLVGTQYF
few | TRBJ2-6 | TRBV3-1 | NA | TGTGCCACCGGAAATTCTGGGGCCAACGTCCTGACTTTC | CATGNSGANVLTF
NA | TRBJ2-2 | TRBV5-1 | NA | TGCGCCAGCAGCACAGGGTGGACCGGGGAGCTGTTTTTT | CASSTGWTGELFF
few | TRBJ1-1 | TRBV4-2 | TRBD1 | TGTGCCAGCAGCCAAAACAGGGGGCTCGGTGGGGAAGCTTTCTTT | CASSQNRGLGGEAFF
few | TRBJ2-3 | TRBV12-3/TRBV12-4 | NA | TGTGCCAGCAGGGGGGTGAGCACAGATACGCAGTATTTT | CASRGVSTDTQYF
NA | TRBJ1-2 | TRBV7-9 | NA | TGTGCCAGCAGCCGGCTTACGGGGGGCTACACCTTC | CASSRLTGGYTF
NA | TRBJ1-5 | TRBV25-1 | NA | TGTGCCAGCAGTGAATCTGGTAGGGGAAGCAATCAGCCCCAGCATTTT | CASSESGRGSNQPQHF
NA | TRBJ2-7 | TRBV12-3/TRBV12-4 | TRBD2 | TGTGCCAGCAGTCCTCTAGCGGGGGTTAACTACGAGCAGTACTTC | CASSPLAGVNYEQYF
NA | TRBJ2-7 | TRBV20-1 | TRBD2 | TGCAGTGCTCGTGCCAGCGGGGGAGCCTACGGGCAGTACTTC | CSARASGGAYGQYF
many | TRBJ1-2 | TRBV7-2 | TRBD1 | TGTGCCAGCAGTCGGGACAGTAACTATGGCTACACCTTC | CASSRDSNYGYTF
few | TRBJ2-7 | TRBV6-1 | NA | TGTGCCAGCAGCTCCTCCGCCAAGGCAGTTCTTTACGAGCAGTACTTC | CASSSSAKAVLYEQYF
once | TRBJ2-1 | TRBV19 | TRBD1 | TGTGCCAGTAGTCAAGAAAGGGGGCAGTATGGCAATGAGCAGTTCTTC | CASSQERGQYGNEQFF
few | TRBJ2-4 | TRBV6-2/TRBV6-3 | TRBD2 | TGTGCCAGCAGTTCTCAAGCGGGGCCAAACATTCAGTACTTC | CASSSQAGPNIQYF
NA | TRBJ2-1 | TRBV10-3 | TRBD2 | TGTGCCATCAGTGAGTCAACTAGCGGCGAATACAATGAGCAGTTCTTC | CAISESTSGEYNEQFF
NA | TRBJ2-1 | TRBV14 | TRBD2 | TGTGCCAACAGCCAAGATTCCGGGTTTTTAGCGGGCCCCGATAGGAATGAGCAGTTCTTC | CANSQDSGFLAGPDRNEQFF
few | TRBJ2-7 | TRBV27 | NA | TGTGCCAGCAGTTTATCGTGGGGGAACTACGAGCAGTACTTC | CASSLSWGNYEQYF
few | TRBJ2-5 | TRBV29-1 | TRBD2 | TGCAGCGTCCCTTCCCCTAGCGGGGGGGTAGGAGAGACCCAGTACTTC | CSVPSPSGGVGETQYF
NA | TRBJ2-1 | TRBV3-1 | TRBD2 | TGTGCCAGCAGCCCTCTAGCGGGGGGGCCGGATGAGCAGTTCTTC | CASSPLAGGPDEQFF
NA | TRBJ1-5 | TRBV10-3 | NA | TGTGCCATCAGTGAGCGCGGGGCCCAGGGAGGTCAGCCCCAGCATTTT | CAISERGAQGGQPQHF
few | TRBJ2-1 | TRBV6-5 | NA | TGTGCCAGCAGTCTGACGCTCAGCTCCTACAATGAGCAGTTCTTC | CASSLTLSSYNEQFF